What follows are 25 T cell receptor beta chains derived from one specimen sequenced in a study of cytotoxic CD8 clonotypes in ibrutinib-treated CLL. Assay: immunoSEQ multiplex PCR; the TCRdb copy retains only in-frame clones and omits some. The sample lists some 200,000 clones; roughly 73% were seen once. Source: PBMCs, taken after 12 months of ibrutinib treatment. The receptor source for this set is a human donor with chronic lymphocytic leukemia.

The sample holds one count of this clone. The chain uses TRBV5-4 and TRBJ2-1, with D unresolved. V dropped 0 bases and J dropped 0 bases, with 7 bases sitting between them. Germline assignment: CDR1 SGHNT and CDR2 YYREEE (reference sequence). This CDR3 spans 15 amino acids. CDR3 amino acids: CASSLAPSSYNEQFF. Here the CDR3 DNA reads TGTGCCAGCAGCTTGGCCCCTAGCTCCTACAATGAGCAGTTCTTC.

The rearrangement links TRBV5-6 to TRBJ2-7, with D possibly being TRBD1 (5 bases). V lost 2 bases and J 2 bases, leaving 8 bases between the germline ends. This CDR3 is 13 amino acids long. The V gene's germline CDR1 is SGHDT and CDR2 YYEEEE. CDR3 nucleotides: TGTGCCAGCAGCTTTGACAGTACCTACGAGCAGTACTTC. The encoded protein is CASSFDSTYEQYF.

This chain joins TRBV6-1 and TRBJ2-7; the match to TRBD2 covers 8 bases. The V and J ends lost 6 bases and 0 bases, in that order; junction bases with no gene match: 7. CDR1 and CDR2 from the germline V gene are MNHNS and SASEGT. The CDR3 sequence is 15 residues long. This chain's CDR3 is CASSLSGSDSYEQYF. As DNA, the CDR3 is TGTGCCAGCAGCCTAAGCGGGAGCGACTCCTACGAGCAGTACTTC.

The V call is TRBV28, the J call TRBJ2-1; 7 positions match TRBD2. This CDR3 has 14 amino acids. The germline CDR1 and CDR2 sequences are MDHEN and SYDVKM. V lost 5 bases and J lost 0; bases outside the gene matches: 1. The DNA for the CDR3 is TGTGCCAGCAGTCGCGGGAGCTCCTACAATGAGCAGTTCTTC. It specifies CASSRGSSYNEQFF. Supplemented by reference TRBV28 and TRBJ2-1, the full variable domain reads DVKVTQSSRYLVKRTGEKVFLECVQDMDHENMFWYRQDPGLGLRLIYFSYDVKMKEKGDIPEGYSVSREKKERFSLILESASTNQTSMYLCASSRGSSYNEQFFGPGTRLTVL.

In this sample, this clone turned up a few times. The J gene is TRBJ2-7, the V gene TRBV5-1; either TRBD1 or TRBD2 may supply D (5 bases each). Per germline, CDR1 SGHRS and CDR2 YFSETQ. The V end lost 4 bases, the J end lost 7 bases, and 21 bases lay between the germline ends. This CDR3 comprises 15 residues. The CDR3 loop is CASSPGTTRMGEQYF. As DNA, the CDR3 is TGCGCCAGCAGCCCCGGGACCACAAGGATGGGGGAGCAGTACTTC.

The chain combines TRBV18 with TRBJ2-7, with 10 bases identical to TRBD1. Germline values: CDR1 KGHSH, CDR2 LQKENI. V lost 3 bases and J lost 6; bases outside the gene matches: 5. The CDR3 runs to 14 residues. The CDR3 spells CASSPDRGYFEQYF. CDR3 coding DNA: TGTGCCAGCTCACCGGACAGGGGGTATTTCGAGCAGTACTTC.

The rearrangement joins TRBV5-6 to TRBJ1-5; D gene unclear. Germline V gives CDR1 SGHDT, CDR2 YYEEEE. Deletions cut 2 bases from V and 1 base from J, with 16 bases between. This CDR3 has 17 residues. This CDR3 is CASSLGQTVLSNQPQHF. CDR3 nucleotide sequence: TGTGCCAGCAGCTTAGGTCAGACCGTGTTAAGCAATCAGCCCCAGCATTTT.

This chain connects TRBV6-1 to TRBJ2-4; D is ambiguous. Trimming stripped 6 bases from V and 5 bases from J, with 8 bases between. Per the germline V gene, CDR1 is MNHNS and CDR2 is SASEGT. This CDR3 has 12 amino acids. The CDR3 region has the DNA TGTGCCAGCAGGTTATATGAAAACATTCAGTACTTC. As protein: CASRLYENIQYF.

The rearrangement joins TRBV9 to TRBJ2-7; no clear D. The CDR3 covers 13 residues. V was cut by 4 bases and J by 6 bases, with 14 bases left in between. Germline CDR1 SGDLS, CDR2 YYNGEE. The CDR3 spells CASSPGSSGEQYF. The CDR3, as DNA: TGTGCCAGCAGCCCCGGGTCATCCGGCGAGCAGTACTTC.

The rearrangement uses TRBV6-5 and TRBJ2-2; the D gene is possibly TRBD1 (6 bases). Trimming cost V 4 bases and J 4 bases, with 7 bases left between them. Germline assignment: CDR1 MNHEY and CDR2 SVGAGI. This CDR3 region has 13 residues. CDR3 DNA: TGTGCCAGCAGTTCACAGGGCACCGGGGAGCTGTTTTTT. Translating gives CASSSQGTGELFF.

The genes are TRBV11-3 and TRBJ2-1; 8 bases fit TRBD2. The CDR3 is 15 amino acids. CDR1 and CDR2 from the germline V gene are SGHNT and YENEEA. Trimming at V came to 4 bases and at J to 3 bases, leaving 5 bases not matched to a gene. The CDR3 coding sequence is TGTGCCAGCAGCTGGGGCGGGAGGAACTACAATGAGCAGTTCTTC. It is translated as CASSWGGRNYNEQFF.

The chain combines TRBV5-1 with TRBJ1-4; D remains ambiguous. Trimming removed 0 bases at V and 3 bases at J, with 9 bases between. This CDR3 comprises 15 residues. CDR1 is SGHRS and CDR2 is YFSETQ in the germline V gene. The CDR3 sequence is CASSLGRMANEKLFF. Here the CDR3 DNA reads TGCGCCAGCAGCTTGGGCCGTATGGCTAATGAAAAACTGTTTTTT. Variable domain in full (rest from reference TRBV5-1 and TRBJ1-4): KAGVTQTPRYLIKTRGQQVTLSCSPISGHRSVSWYQQTPGQGLQFLFEYFSETQRNKGNFPGRFSGRQFSNSRSEMNVSTLELGDSALYLCASSLGRMANEKLFFGSGTQLSVL.

The table lists this clone with a count of one. This chain uses TRBV7-9 with TRBJ1-1; unclear D gene. Per germline, CDR1 SEHNR and CDR2 FQNEAQ (reference sequence). The CDR3 is 13 amino acids. The V and J ends lost 0 bases and 4 bases respectively, with 6 bases between them. CDR3 nucleotide sequence: TGTGCCAGCAGCTTAGCGCGGTTCACTGAAGCTTTCTTT. This encodes CASSLARFTEAFF.

The genes are TRBV5-4 and TRBJ2-7, with 12 bases matching TRBD1. Per germline, CDR1 SGHNT and CDR2 YYREEE (reference sequence). With V trimmed by 2 bases and J by 3 bases, 6 bases remained unmatched. The CDR3 loop spans 16 amino acids. The CDR3: CASSFPGTGGGYEQYF. The DNA of the CDR3 is TGTGCCAGCAGCTTCCCAGGGACAGGGGGCGGCTACGAGCAGTACTTC.

The gene calls are TRBV28 and TRBJ1-1; unclear D gene. CDR1 and CDR2 from the germline V gene are MDHEN and SYDVKM. This CDR3 is 15 amino acids long. V was pared by 5 bases and J by 4 bases, with 17 bases between. The CDR3 region is CASSLHLGSRTEAFF. The DNA of the CDR3 is TGTGCCAGCAGTCTCCACCTGGGCTCTCGCACTGAAGCTTTCTTT.

V usage is TRBV15 and J usage is TRBJ1-1; no clear D gene. Per germline, CDR1 LNHNV and CDR2 YYDKDF (reference sequence). The CDR3 runs to 14 residues. The V end lost 1 base, the J end lost 8 bases, and 14 bases lay between the germline ends. The DNA of the CDR3 is TGTGCCACCAGCAGAGTTTCGGGCGGTGGCGAAGCTTTCTTT. It encodes CATSRVSGGGEAFF.

The chain couples TRBV6-6 to TRBJ2-7; D perhaps matches TRBD2 (6 bases). The V gene lost 6 bases and the J gene lost 5 bases, with 17 bases spanning the gap. The CDR3 sequence is 14 residues long. CDR1 is MNHNY, CDR2 SVGAGI, per germline (reference sequence). CDR3 DNA sequence: TGTGCCAGCAGCGCCCCGGGGGTTCCCCACGAGCAGTACTTC. Encoded protein: CASSAPGVPHEQYF.

The chain carries TRBV18 and TRBJ1-2, with TRBD1 as a possible D gene (6 bases). Germline-derived CDR1 and CDR2 are KGHSH and LQKENI. This CDR3 spans 14 amino acids. Trimming removed 3 bases from V and 5 bases from J, with 13 bases in between. The CDR3 DNA reads as TGTGCCAGCTCACCGAACGGGGGCACGTATGGCTACACCTTC. Amino acids: CASSPNGGTYGYTF.

The chain employs TRBV27 and TRBJ2-7; 7 nucleotides match TRBD1. The CDR3 sequence is 15 residues long. Germline CDR1 and CDR2: MNHEY and SMNVEV (reference sequence). V lost 5 bases to trimming and J lost 2 bases; unmatched junction nucleotides: 9. CDR3 sequence (DNA): TGTGCCAGCAGTGGGGCCTCGGGACAGCCCTACGAGCAGTACTTC. This gives the protein CASSGASGQPYEQYF.

This clone has just a few counts. The gene calls are TRBV30 and TRBJ1-6; D ambiguous. CDR1 is GTSNPN, CDR2 SVGIG, per germline (reference sequence). The CDR3 contains 12 residues. V was pared by 2 bases and J by 10 bases, with 9 bases between. CDR3 residues: CAWSSEVSPLHF. CDR3 bases: TGTGCCTGGAGTAGTGAGGTATCACCCCTCCACTTT.

The CDR3 reads CASSPGRGINEKLFF. The CDR3 region has the DNA TGTGCCAGCAGCCCCGGCCGGGGGATTAATGAAAAACTGTTTTTT. The chain combines TRBV7-9 with TRBJ1-4; weak D call: TRBD1 (5 bases). The CDR3 sequence is 15 residues long. V dropped 5 bases and J dropped 4 bases, with 14 bases sitting between them. The germline gives CDR1 SEHNR, CDR2 FQNEAQ (reference sequence).

The count of this clone is one. The V gene is TRBV7-6, the J gene TRBJ1-5; D possibly corresponds to TRBD1 (6 bases). V was shortened by 5 bases and J by 5 bases, with 13 bases between the two germline ends. This CDR3 has 14 residues. Germline V gene lookup returns CDR1 SGHVS and CDR2 FNYEAQ. As DNA, the CDR3 is TGTGCCAGCAGCGCGGACAGAGGAGATCAGCCCCAGCATTTT. This codes for CASSADRGDQPQHF.

The gene calls are TRBV6-5 and TRBJ2-1, with 12 positions matching TRBD2. Germline CDR1 and CDR2: MNHEY and SVGAGI. Germline trimming cut 6 bases from V and 5 bases from J; bases unmatched to any gene: 5. This CDR3 has 15 residues. CDR3 region: CASSGLAGYDNEQFF. The CDR3 DNA sequence: TGTGCCAGCAGCGGACTAGCGGGGTACGACAATGAGCAGTTCTTC.

The CDR3 coding sequence is TGTGCCAGTAGAGGGGGCTACGAGCAGTACTTC. This codes for CASRGGYEQYF. The chain combines TRBV2 with TRBJ2-7; a weak D match, TRBD1 (6 bases). The V gene's germline CDR1 is SNHLY and CDR2 FYNNEI. There are 11 residues in the CDR3. V was cut by 9 bases and J by 3 bases, with 9 bases left in between.

The gene calls are TRBV6-1 and TRBJ1-5; D gene unclear. Trimming shortened V by 7 bases and J by 5 bases, and 15 bases separated the two germline ends. This CDR3 has 14 residues. Germline loops: CDR1 MNHNS, CDR2 SASEGT. The CDR3 here is CASKGLTSYQPQHF. DNA of the CDR3: TGTGCCAGCAAAGGGCTTACCTCTTATCAGCCCCAGCATTTT.